Listed below are T cell receptor beta chains from one sample, sequenced in a study of cytomegalovirus exposure and HLA in healthy donors. Assay used: immunoSEQ multiplex PCR; TCRdb lists only in-frame clones, some missing. The table shows a few hundred thousand clones, with about 93% occurring only once. Sequencing was carried out using PBMCs. The receptor source for this set is a girl aged 2-15 years in good health and CMV-seronegative. CDR3s include the opening cysteine and the closing phenylalanine or tryptophan. Each record gives: clone size, V gene, D gene, J gene, CDR3 protein, CDR3 DNA. A D gene is named only where the DNA matches it firmly. A row's size may be missing; if present it is once, few, many or a size class.

-	TRBV7-6	-	TRBJ2-7	CASSLLGGDSSYEQYF	TGTGCCAGCAGCTTATTAGGCGGGGATAGCTCCTACGAGCAGTACTTC
-	TRBV7-9	TRBD1	TRBJ2-3	CASSSDRGTDTQYF	TGTGCCAGCAGCTCTGACAGGGGAACAGATACGCAGTATTTT
-	TRBV27	-	TRBJ1-1	CASSLGGNTEAFF	TGTGCCAGCAGTTTAGGAGGTAACACTGAAGCTTTCTTT
-	TRBV6-1	-	TRBJ2-3	CASRATNGDTQYF	TGTGCCAGCAGGGCCACGAATGGAGATACGCAGTATTTT
-	TRBV7-3	-	TRBJ2-7	CASLSYEQYF	TGTGCCAGTCTATCGTACGAGCAGTACTTC
-	TRBV7-2	TRBD2	TRBJ2-4	CASSESGTSGTDKNIQYF	TGTGCCAGCAGCGAGTCCGGGACTAGCGGGACCGATAAAAACATTCAGTACTTC
-	TRBV30	TRBD2	TRBJ2-5	CAWSTDAGAQYF	TGTGCCTGGAGCACGGACGCGGGGGCCCAGTACTTC
-	TRBV13	-	TRBJ2-7	CASSLALAGEQYF	TGTGCCAGCAGCTTAGCACTAGCTGGGGAGCAGTACTTC
-	TRBV4-1	TRBD2	TRBJ2-1	CASSQGLAGTNEQFF	TGCGCCAGCAGCCAGGGACTAGCGGGTACTAATGAGCAGTTCTTC
-	TRBV5-1	TRBD2	TRBJ2-7	CASSSGRAYEQYF	TGCGCCAGTTCTAGCGGGAGAGCCTACGAGCAGTACTTC
-	TRBV9	-	TRBJ1-4	CASSAWGGQAEKLFF	TGTGCCAGCAGCGCGTGGGGGGGACAAGCTGAAAAACTGTTTTTT
-	TRBV13	TRBD1	TRBJ2-5	CASSRGQGVFMETQYF	TGTGCCAGCAGCCGTGGACAGGGGGTTTTTATGGAGACCCAGTACTTC
few	TRBV6-5	TRBD2	TRBJ2-6	CASSSLAGVGANVLTF	TGTGCCAGCAGTTCACTAGCGGGAGTTGGGGCCAACGTCCTGACTTTC
-	TRBV11-2	TRBD2	TRBJ2-7	CASSLVAGLPREQYF	TGTGCCAGCAGCTTAGTAGCGGGCCTTCCACGCGAGCAGTACTTC
-	TRBV27	TRBD1	TRBJ1-2	CASSSPGQPGYTF	TGTGCCAGCAGTTCGCCGGGACAGCCAGGCTACACCTTC
-	TRBV27	TRBD2	TRBJ2-5	CASSYGTSGRETQYF	TGTGCCAGCAGTTACGGGACTAGCGGGAGGGAGACCCAGTACTTC